The 9 T cell receptor beta chains reported below all come from one sample, sequenced in a study of control samples from healthy donors and cancer patients. The assay was immunoSEQ multiplex PCR, and TCRdb's table has in-frame clones only and misses some. The data contain about 140,000 clones, about 90% of them singletons. Sequencing used blood. These receptor sequences come from a young man in good health.

This CDR3 reads CASSDLDRGPEQYF. The CDR3 DNA reads as TGTGCCAGCAGTGATCTTGATAGGGGTCCCGAGCAGTACTTC. The chain carries TRBV6-1 and TRBJ2-7; tentative D call: TRBD1 (5 bases). V was pared by 3 bases and J by 6 bases, with 15 bases between. The CDR3 runs to 14 residues. CDR1 and CDR2 (germline): MNHNS, SASEGT.

The chain combines TRBV10-3 with TRBJ2-2; 7 nucleotides agree with TRBD2. The germline V gene encodes CDR1 ENHRY and CDR2 SYGVKD. Losses at the gene ends were 11 bases for V and 1 base for J; bases not matched to a gene: 4. The CDR3 is 13 residues long. The CDR3 sequence: CAAAGENTGELFF. CDR3 bases: TGTGCCGCGGCGGGGGAGAACACCGGGGAGCTGTTTTTT.

The V and J genes are TRBV19 and TRBJ2-3, with D perhaps matching TRBD2 (6 bases). The CDR3 runs to 15 residues. V lost 3 bases, J lost 2 bases, and 12 bases lay in between. Germline loops: CDR1 LNHDA, CDR2 SQIVND (reference sequence). This chain's CDR3 is CASSIGGADTDTQYF. Written as DNA, the CDR3 is TGTGCCAGTAGTATCGGCGGGGCAGACACAGATACGCAGTATTTT.

The rearrangement joins TRBV4-1 to TRBJ2-3; D ambiguous. Germline CDR1 reads MGHRA; CDR2 reads YSYEKL. This CDR3 is built from 14 residues. V was clipped by 2 bases and J by 1 base, with 7 bases between them. CDR3 region: CASSQLGGTDTQYF. CDR3 bases: TGCGCCAGCAGCCAATTAGGTGGCACAGATACGCAGTATTTT.

Comments on this clone: This sample also contains other DNA sequences that code for the same CDR3. This chain connects TRBV27 to TRBJ1-1; D is undetermined. Germline loops: CDR1 MNHEY, CDR2 SMNVEV (reference sequence). Trimming shortened V by 2 bases and J by 1 base, and 5 bases separated the two germline ends. The CDR3 covers 13 residues. In DNA, the CDR3 is TGTGCCAGCAGTTTACTAGGGAACACTGAAGCTTTCTTT. Translated: CASSLLGNTEAFF.

The V gene is TRBV28, the J gene TRBJ1-3; TRBD1 agrees at 9 bases. The CDR3 has 16 residues. CDR1 and CDR2 (germline): MDHEN, SYDVKM. V gave up 5 bases and J gave up 4 bases; unmatched junction bases: 9. CDR3 region: CASSDPDRGNGNTIYF. The DNA of the CDR3 is TGTGCCAGCAGTGATCCCGACAGGGGGAACGGAAACACCATATATTTT.

This sequence joins TRBV6-5 and TRBJ1-2; tentatively, D is TRBD1 (6 bases). The length of the CDR3 is 15 residues. V lost 8 bases to trimming and J lost 2 bases, with 18 bases between them. Germline V CDR1 and CDR2: MNHEY, SVGAGI. CDR3 amino acids: CASLPSGHLNYGYTF. The CDR3 DNA reads as TGTGCCAGCCTCCCCTCGGGACACCTCAACTATGGCTACACCTTC.

The chain uses TRBV11-2 and TRBJ2-1; 9 positions agree with TRBD2. The V and J ends lost 4 bases and 10 bases, in that order; junction bases with no gene match: 14. Germline CDR1 SGHAT, CDR2 FQNNGV. The CDR3 has 16 amino acids. The CDR3 is CASSSSGGGASREQFF. The CDR3 region has the DNA TGTGCCAGCAGCTCCTCGGGCGGGGGGGCTTCCAGGGAGCAGTTCTTC.

The chain carries TRBV11-2 and TRBJ2-6, with unresolved D. Germline CDR1 SGHAT, CDR2 FQNNGV. V was cut by 0 bases and J by 0 bases, with 9 bases left in between. This CDR3 is built from 17 residues. CDR3 residues: CASSLDYGRSGANVLTF. The CDR3 DNA reads TGTGCCAGCAGCTTAGATTATGGACGCTCTGGGGCCAACGTCCTGACTTTC.